A selection of T cell receptor beta chains follows, all from one sample in a study of T-cell memory formation after mild COVID-19. TCRdb passed the 5' RACE reads through MiXCR, listing each CDR3 protein once. The repertoire has 100,000 to 150,000 distinct CDR3 sequences, around 6.3% of them found once; the top ten carry around 2%. The sequenced material came from PBMCs or a T cell subset sorted from them (not recorded which). The receptors were gathered from an adult woman who had mild COVID-19 (a few samples of this study predate the infection). Cell type and time point are not known. CDR3s include the opening cysteine and the closing phenylalanine or tryptophan.

CASRESPRDRNSPLHF	TRBV6-5	TRBJ1-6
CASTRGIVAYGYTF	TRBV12-3/TRBV12-4	TRBJ1-2
CASSPRPSTDTQYF	TRBV9	TRBJ2-3
CASSQGTGNTIYF	TRBV12-3/TRBV12-4	TRBJ1-3
CSVVTRGLMNTEAFF	TRBV29-1	TRBJ1-1
CSASPGQGGYGYTF	TRBV20-1	TRBJ1-2
CASKADSRNIQYF	TRBV5-1	TRBJ2-4
CASSLSGNRANTEAFF	TRBV12-3/TRBV12-4	TRBJ1-1
CASSLGLAGEQETQYF	TRBV12-3/TRBV12-4	TRBJ2-5
CASSLNPQTWTALNTEAFF	TRBV7-2	TRBJ1-1
CSARDPGSSTDTQYF	TRBV20-1	TRBJ2-3
CASSGTSGLTGELFF	TRBV10-2	TRBJ2-2
CSASRRDTIYGYTF	TRBV20-1	TRBJ1-2
CASGFRQEPQHF	TRBV6-2/TRBV6-3	TRBJ1-5
CSVDLSPQGNTIYF	TRBV29-1	TRBJ1-3
CSARTGTGGYNEQFF	TRBV20-1	TRBJ2-1
CASSQHSYEQYF	TRBV3-1	TRBJ2-7
CASRKSGSYNEQFF	TRBV12-3/TRBV12-4	TRBJ2-1
CASSFLLGDTGELFF	TRBV12-3/TRBV12-4	TRBJ2-2
CASSLSPDMLGYTF	TRBV5-1	TRBJ1-2
CASRVLAGGFPGADTQYF	TRBV6-5	TRBJ2-3
CASSPQEGNTEAFF	TRBV12-3/TRBV12-4	TRBJ1-1
CASSPGPMAKNIQYF	TRBV11-2	TRBJ2-4
CASSRTGRGPYEQYF	TRBV4-3	TRBJ2-7
CATRVAGDRETQYF	TRBV6-2/TRBV6-3	TRBJ2-5
CASSWGTGVVGNQPQHF	TRBV12-3/TRBV12-4	TRBJ1-5
CSASRGLAGTYEQYF	TRBV20-1	TRBJ2-7
CASSSKIQRTSGGSTDTQYF	TRBV7-2	TRBJ2-3
CSGGPHTEAFF	TRBV29-1	TRBJ1-1
CASSFLGQGAFF	TRBV28	TRBJ1-1
CASSPGAGRNTIYF	TRBV3-1	TRBJ1-3
CASSPTGGSGNQPQHF	TRBV12-3/TRBV12-4	TRBJ1-5
CASSLVRGTGELFF	TRBV5-1	TRBJ2-2
CASSSRGGTGRTF	TRBV7-8	TRBJ1-2